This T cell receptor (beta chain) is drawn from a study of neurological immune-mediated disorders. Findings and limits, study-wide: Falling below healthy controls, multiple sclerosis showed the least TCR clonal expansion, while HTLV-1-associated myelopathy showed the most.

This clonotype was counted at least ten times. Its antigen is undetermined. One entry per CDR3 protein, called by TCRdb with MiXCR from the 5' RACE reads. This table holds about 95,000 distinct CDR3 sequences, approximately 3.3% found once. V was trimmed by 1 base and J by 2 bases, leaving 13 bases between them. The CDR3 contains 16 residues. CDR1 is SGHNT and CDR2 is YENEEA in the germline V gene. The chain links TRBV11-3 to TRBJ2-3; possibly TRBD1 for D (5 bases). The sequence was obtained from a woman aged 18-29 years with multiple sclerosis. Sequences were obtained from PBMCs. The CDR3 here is CASSLGDGGHTDTQYF. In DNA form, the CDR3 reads TGTGCCAGCAGCTTAGGTGATGGCGGACACACAGATACGCAGTATTTT.